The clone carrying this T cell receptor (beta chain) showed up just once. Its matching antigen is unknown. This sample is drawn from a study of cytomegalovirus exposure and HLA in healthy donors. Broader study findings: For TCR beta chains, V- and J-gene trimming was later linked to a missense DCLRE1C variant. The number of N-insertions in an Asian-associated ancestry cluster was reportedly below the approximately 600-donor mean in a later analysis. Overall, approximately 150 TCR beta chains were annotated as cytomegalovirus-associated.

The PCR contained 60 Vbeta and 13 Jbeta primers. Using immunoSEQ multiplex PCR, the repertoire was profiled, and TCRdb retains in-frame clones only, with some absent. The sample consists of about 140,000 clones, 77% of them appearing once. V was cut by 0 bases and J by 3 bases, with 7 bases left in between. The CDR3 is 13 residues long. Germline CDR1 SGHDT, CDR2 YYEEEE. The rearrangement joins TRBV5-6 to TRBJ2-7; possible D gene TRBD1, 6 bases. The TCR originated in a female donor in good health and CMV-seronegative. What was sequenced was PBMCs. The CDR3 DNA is TGTGCCAGCAGCTTGGGGGACAACTACGAGCAGTACTTC. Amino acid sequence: CASSLGDNYEQYF.